A single sample is the source of the 14 T cell receptor beta chains below, sequenced in a study of T cells after yellow fever vaccination. Each CDR3 protein is one row after TCRdb ran MiXCR on the 5' RACE reads. The table has a few hundred thousand distinct CDR3 sequences, around 6.8% seen once. Sequencing used PBMCs, obtained roughly 47 days after the first yellow fever vaccination. These receptors came from a man younger than 35 who received the YFV17D yellow fever vaccine.

The CDR3 nucleotides read TGCAGCGTTGAAAAGGACAGGGACTACGAGCAGTACTTC. Encoded protein: CSVEKDRDYEQYF. The rearrangement links TRBV29-1 to TRBJ2-7; TRBD1 agrees at 8 bases. CDR1 is SQVTM and CDR2 is ANQGSEA in the germline V gene. J gave up 3 bases and V 2 bases, and 3 bases lay outside the gene matches. The CDR3 loop spans 13 amino acids.

This clonotype was counted only a few times. CDR3 residues: CASTQGGGAGNTEAFF. The DNA for the CDR3 is TGCGCCAGCACTCAGGGGGGGGGAGCGGGGAACACTGAAGCTTTCTTT. The J gene is TRBJ1-1, the V gene TRBV4-1; 7 positions agree with TRBD1. The ends lost 7 bases at V and 1 base at J; junction bases unmatched: 12. This CDR3 spans 16 amino acids. Germline CDR1 reads MGHRA; CDR2 reads YSYEKL.

CDR3 sequence (DNA): TGCGCCAGCAGCTGTCACGTACCGGGTCACAACTACGAGCAGTACGTC. This codes for CASSCHVPGHNYEQYV. This rearrangement joins TRBV5-1 to TRBJ2-7; D uncertain. CDR3 length: 16 residues. V was shortened by 3 bases and J by 3 bases, with 19 bases between the two germline ends. Germline assignment: CDR1 SGHRS and CDR2 YFSETQ.

This clonotype was seen ten or more times. This chain links TRBV27 with TRBJ2-5, with 8 nucleotides matching TRBD2. Germline values: CDR1 MNHEY, CDR2 SMNVEV (reference sequence). The CDR3 has 15 residues. J gave up 4 bases and V 1 base, and 5 bases lay outside the gene matches. CDR3 nucleotides: TGTGCCAGCAGTTTATACGGGGGGGCGCGAGAGACCCAGTACTTC. This translates into CASSLYGGARETQYF.

This clonotype was seen a handful of times. CDR3 protein: CASSQEFNEQFF. CDR3 sequence (DNA): TGTGCCAGCAGCCAAGAATTCAATGAGCAGTTCTTC. The chain joins TRBV3-1 to TRBJ2-1; D remains unclear. V was trimmed by 0 bases and J by 6 bases, leaving 3 bases between them. Per germline, CDR1 LGHDT and CDR2 YNNKEL (reference sequence). The CDR3 contains 12 residues.

In its sample, this clonotype was seen a few times. This chain uses TRBV6-1 with TRBJ1-2; 9 nucleotides agree with TRBD1. Germline V gene sequence: CDR1 MNHNS, CDR2 SASEGT. The J segment lost 8 bases and the V segment lost 4 bases, leaving 5 bases of the junction unmatched. This CDR3 has 13 residues. The CDR3 DNA follows: TGTGCCAGCAGTGGACAGGGGGTAGTCGGCTACACCTTC. It codes for CASSGQGVVGYTF.

This clonotype has at least ten counts. The chain joins TRBV29-1 to TRBJ2-7; TRBD1 is a possible D gene (5 bases). Germline-derived CDR1 and CDR2 are SQVTM and ANQGSEA. The ends were cut back, 7 bases at V and 2 bases at J, with 18 bases in the middle. CDR3 size: 14 residues. CDR3 bases: TGCAGCGGGCTCCGACAGCTAGTTCCCTACGAGCAGTACGTC. It specifies CSGLRQLVPYEQYV.

The rearrangement links TRBV7-9 to TRBJ2-1; D is unresolved. The CDR3 is 13 residues long. V was clipped by 6 bases and J by 9 bases, with 15 bases between them. Per the germline V gene, CDR1 is SEHNR and CDR2 is FQNEAQ (reference sequence). The CDR3 region has the DNA TGTGCCAGCAGGCCAGTAGAATATGGTGAGCAGTTCTTC. This codes for CASRPVEYGEQFF.

The V and J genes are TRBV7-9 and TRBJ1-2, with 10 nucleotides matching TRBD1. Germline CDR1 is SEHNR and CDR2 is FQNEAQ (reference sequence). V lost 4 bases and J lost 7; bases outside the gene matches: 9. The CDR3 runs 15 residues. CDR3 region: CASSSRQGARLGYTF. The CDR3 nucleotides read TGTGCCAGCAGCTCCCGACAGGGGGCGCGTCTTGGCTACACCTTC. The whole variable domain, remainder taken from reference TRBV7-9 and TRBJ1-2, is DTGVSQNPRHKITKRGQNVTFRCDPISEHNRLYWYRQTLGQGPEFLTYFQNEAQLEKSRLLSDRFSAERPKGSFSTLEIQRTEQGDSAMYLCASSSRQGARLGYTFGSGTRLTVV.

V usage is TRBV20-1 and J usage is TRBJ2-2; D is possibly TRBD1 (6 bases). This CDR3 has 14 residues. V gave up 2 bases and J gave up 4 bases, with 11 bases separating them. The V gene's germline CDR1 is DFQATT and CDR2 SNEGSKA (reference sequence). CDR3 nucleotide sequence: TGCAGTGCTAGATGGGGGCTGGGCACCGGGGAGCTGTTTTTT. This encodes CSARWGLGTGELFF.

Here the CDR3 DNA reads TGTGCCAGCAGCTTAGTTCGGTCCCCGGGGGCCGGGGAGCTGTTTTTT. Its protein product is CASSLVRSPGAGELFF. The chain carries TRBV7-9 and TRBJ2-2; weak D call: TRBD2 (6 bases). Germline V lookup: CDR1 SEHNR, CDR2 FQNEAQ (reference sequence). V lost 1 base and J lost 6, with 15 bases in between. CDR3 length equals 16 residues.

This clonotype turned up a few times. The chain links TRBV3-1 to TRBJ1-2, with no clear D. Germline V CDR1 and CDR2: LGHDT, YNNKEL (reference sequence). CDR3 length equals 12 residues. V lost 8 bases and J lost 2, with 9 bases in between. The CDR3 DNA reads as TGTGCCAGCGGTAAAGGGAACTATGGCTACACCTTC. It codes for CASGKGNYGYTF.

This clonotype came up a few times. The chain has TRBV3-1 and TRBJ1-5, with D unresolved. Germline assignment: CDR1 LGHDT and CDR2 YNNKEL (reference sequence). This CDR3 has 14 residues. The germline V and J ends were trimmed by 2 bases and 0 bases, with 5 bases remaining between them. For the CDR3, the DNA is TGTGCCAGCAGCCAACGGGATAGCAATCAGCCCCAGCATTTT. Protein sequence: CASSQRDSNQPQHF.

There are many counts of this clonotype. The V call is TRBV27, the J call TRBJ2-1; D gene unclear. There are 15 residues in the CDR3. The germline gives CDR1 MNHEY, CDR2 SMNVEV (reference sequence). Trimming cost V 1 base and J 0 bases, with 7 bases left between them. DNA of the CDR3: TGTGCCAGCAGTTTATTGGAAAGCTCCTACAATGAGCAGTTCTTC. It translates to CASSLLESSYNEQFF.